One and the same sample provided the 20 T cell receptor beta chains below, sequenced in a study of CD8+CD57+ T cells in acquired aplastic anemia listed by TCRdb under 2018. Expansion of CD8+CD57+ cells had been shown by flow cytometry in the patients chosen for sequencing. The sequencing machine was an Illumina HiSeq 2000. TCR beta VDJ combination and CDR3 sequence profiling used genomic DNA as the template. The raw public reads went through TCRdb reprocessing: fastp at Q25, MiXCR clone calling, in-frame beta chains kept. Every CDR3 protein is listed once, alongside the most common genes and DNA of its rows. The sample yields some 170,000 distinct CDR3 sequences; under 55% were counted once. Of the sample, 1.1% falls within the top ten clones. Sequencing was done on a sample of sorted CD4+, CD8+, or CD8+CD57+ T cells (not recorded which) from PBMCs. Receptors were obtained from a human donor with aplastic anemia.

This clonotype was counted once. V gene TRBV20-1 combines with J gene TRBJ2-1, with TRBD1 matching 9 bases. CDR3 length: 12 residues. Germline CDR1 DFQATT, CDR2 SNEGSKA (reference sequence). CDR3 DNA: TGCAGCGCGACAGGGGGCTACAATGAGCAGTTCTTC. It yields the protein CSATGGYNEQFF.

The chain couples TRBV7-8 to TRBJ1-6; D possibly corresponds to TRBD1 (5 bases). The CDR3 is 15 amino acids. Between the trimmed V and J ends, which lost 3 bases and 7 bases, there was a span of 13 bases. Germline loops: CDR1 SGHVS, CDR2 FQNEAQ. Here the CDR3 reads CASSFAIPGNSPLHF. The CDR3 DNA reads TGTGCCAGCAGCTTCGCGATCCCAGGGAATTCACCCCTCCACTTT.

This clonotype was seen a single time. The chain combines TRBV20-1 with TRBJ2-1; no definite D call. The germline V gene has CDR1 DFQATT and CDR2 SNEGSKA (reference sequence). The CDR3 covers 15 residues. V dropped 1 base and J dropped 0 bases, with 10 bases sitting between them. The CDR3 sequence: CSARVYRSSYNEQFF. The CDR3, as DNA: TGCAGTGCTAGAGTCTATCGGAGCTCCTACAATGAGCAGTTCTTC.

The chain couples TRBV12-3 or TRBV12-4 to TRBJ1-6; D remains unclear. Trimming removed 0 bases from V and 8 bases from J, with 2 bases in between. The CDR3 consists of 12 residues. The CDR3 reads CASSLAYSPLHF. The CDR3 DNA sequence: TGTGCCAGCAGTTTAGCATATTCACCCCTCCACTTT.

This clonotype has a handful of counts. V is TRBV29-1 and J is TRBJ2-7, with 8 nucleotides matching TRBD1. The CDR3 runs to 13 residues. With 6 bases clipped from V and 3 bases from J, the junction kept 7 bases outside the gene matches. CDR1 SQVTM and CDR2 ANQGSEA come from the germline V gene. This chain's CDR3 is CSVGQGEYYEQYF. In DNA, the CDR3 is TGCAGCGTCGGACAGGGAGAGTACTACGAGCAGTACTTC.

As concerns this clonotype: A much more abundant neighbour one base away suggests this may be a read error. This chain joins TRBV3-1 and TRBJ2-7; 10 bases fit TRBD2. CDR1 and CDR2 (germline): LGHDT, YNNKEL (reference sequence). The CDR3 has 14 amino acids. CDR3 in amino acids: CASSPGLAEGPESF. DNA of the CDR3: TGTGCCAGCAGTCCTGGACTAGCGGAGGGGCCGGAGAGCTTC.

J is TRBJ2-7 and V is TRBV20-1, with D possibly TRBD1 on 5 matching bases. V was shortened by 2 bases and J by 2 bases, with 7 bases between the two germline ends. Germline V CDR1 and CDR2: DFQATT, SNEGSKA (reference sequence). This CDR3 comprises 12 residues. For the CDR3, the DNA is TGCAGTGCTAGACAGGGTCCCTACGAGCAGTACTTC. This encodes CSARQGPYEQYF.

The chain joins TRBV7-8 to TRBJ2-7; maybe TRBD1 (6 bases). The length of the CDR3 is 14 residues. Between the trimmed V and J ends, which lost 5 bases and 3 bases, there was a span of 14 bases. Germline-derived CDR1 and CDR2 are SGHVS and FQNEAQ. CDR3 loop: CASSPPDRSYEQYF. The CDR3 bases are TGTGCCAGCAGCCCGCCCGACAGGAGCTACGAGCAGTACTTC.

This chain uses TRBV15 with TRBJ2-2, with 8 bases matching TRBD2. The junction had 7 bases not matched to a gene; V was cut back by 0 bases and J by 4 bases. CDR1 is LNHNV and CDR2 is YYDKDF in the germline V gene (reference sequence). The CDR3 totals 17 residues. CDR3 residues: CATSRDQGTRLTGELFF. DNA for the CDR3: TGTGCCACCAGCAGAGATCAGGGGACTAGGCTCACCGGGGAGCTGTTTTTT. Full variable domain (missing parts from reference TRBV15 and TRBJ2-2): DAMVIQNPRYQVTQFGKPVTLSCSQTLNHNVMYWYQQKSSQAPKLLFHYYDKDFNNEADTPDNFQSRRPNTSFCFLDIRSPGLGDTAMYLCATSRDQGTRLTGELFFGEGSRLTVL.

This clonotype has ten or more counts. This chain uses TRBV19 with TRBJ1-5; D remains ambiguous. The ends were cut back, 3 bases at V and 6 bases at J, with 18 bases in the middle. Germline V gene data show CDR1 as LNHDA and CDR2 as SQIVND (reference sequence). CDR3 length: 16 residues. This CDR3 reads CASSISPIGGPQPQHF. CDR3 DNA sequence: TGTGCCAGTAGTATTTCTCCGATCGGAGGGCCTCAGCCCCAGCATTTT.

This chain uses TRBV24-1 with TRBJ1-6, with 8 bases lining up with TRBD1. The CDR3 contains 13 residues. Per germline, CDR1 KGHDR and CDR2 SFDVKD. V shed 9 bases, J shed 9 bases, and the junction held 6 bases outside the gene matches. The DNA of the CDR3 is TGTGCCACCCAGGACAGGGAAGCTTCACCCCTCCACTTT. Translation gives CATQDREASPLHF.

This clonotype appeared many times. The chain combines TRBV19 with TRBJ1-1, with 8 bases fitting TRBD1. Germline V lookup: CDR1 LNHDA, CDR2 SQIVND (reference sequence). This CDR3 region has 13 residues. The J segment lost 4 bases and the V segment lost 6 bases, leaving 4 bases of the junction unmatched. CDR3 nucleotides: TGTGCCAGTAGGCCACAGGGGGGCACTGAAGCTTTCTTT. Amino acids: CASRPQGGTEAFF. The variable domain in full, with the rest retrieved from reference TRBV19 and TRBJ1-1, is DGGITQSPKYLFRKEGQNVTLSCEQNLNHDAMYWYRQDPGQGLRLIYYSQIVNDFQKGDIAEGYSVSREKKESFPLTVTSAQKNPTAFYLCASRPQGGTEAFFGQGTRLTVV.

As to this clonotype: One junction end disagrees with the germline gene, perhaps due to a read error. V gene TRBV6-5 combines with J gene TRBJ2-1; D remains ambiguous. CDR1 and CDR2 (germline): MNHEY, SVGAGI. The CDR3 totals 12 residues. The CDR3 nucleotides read TGTGCCAGAAGTTACTCGAGACATGAGCAGTTCTTC. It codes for CARSYSRHEQFF.

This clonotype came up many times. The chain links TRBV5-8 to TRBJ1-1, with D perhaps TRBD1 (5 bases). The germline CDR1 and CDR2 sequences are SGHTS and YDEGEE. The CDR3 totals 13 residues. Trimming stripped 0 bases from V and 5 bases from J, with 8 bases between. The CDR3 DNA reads TGTGCCAGCAGCTTGGGCTGGGGGACTGAAGCTTTCTTT. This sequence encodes CASSLGWGTEAFF.

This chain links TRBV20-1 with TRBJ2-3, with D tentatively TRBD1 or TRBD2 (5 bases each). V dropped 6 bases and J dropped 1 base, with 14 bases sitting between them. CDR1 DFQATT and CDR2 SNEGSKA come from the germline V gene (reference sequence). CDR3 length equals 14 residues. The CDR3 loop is CSASLTAGTDTQYF. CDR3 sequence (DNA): TGCAGTGCCAGTTTGACAGCGGGCACAGATACGCAGTATTTT.

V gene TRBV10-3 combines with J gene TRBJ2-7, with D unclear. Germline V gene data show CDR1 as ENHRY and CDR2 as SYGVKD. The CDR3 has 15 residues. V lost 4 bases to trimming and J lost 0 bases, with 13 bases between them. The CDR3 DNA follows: TGTGCCATCAGTGTCCTAGGCAGTTCCTCCTACGAGCAGTACTTC. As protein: CAISVLGSSSYEQYF.

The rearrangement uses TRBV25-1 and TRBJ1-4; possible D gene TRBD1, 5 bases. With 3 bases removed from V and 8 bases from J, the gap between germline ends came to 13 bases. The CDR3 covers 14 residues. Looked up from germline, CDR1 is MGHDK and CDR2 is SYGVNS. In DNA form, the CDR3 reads TGTGCCAGCAGTGAGTGGGGTCAGGGAGAAAAACTGTTTTTT. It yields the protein CASSEWGQGEKLFF.

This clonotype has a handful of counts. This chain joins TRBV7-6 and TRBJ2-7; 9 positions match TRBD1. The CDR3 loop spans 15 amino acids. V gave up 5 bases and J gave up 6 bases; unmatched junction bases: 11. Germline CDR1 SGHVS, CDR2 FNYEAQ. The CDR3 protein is CASSPTGTGRIEQYF. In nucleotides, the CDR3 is TGTGCCAGCAGCCCCACGGGGACAGGGAGGATCGAGCAGTACTTC. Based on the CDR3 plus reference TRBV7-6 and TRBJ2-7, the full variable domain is GAGVSQSPRYKVTKRGQDVALRCDPISGHVSLYWYRQALGQGPEFLTYFNYEAQQDKSGLPNDRFSAERPEGSISTLTIQRTEQRDSAMYRCASSPTGTGRIEQYFGPGTRLTVT.

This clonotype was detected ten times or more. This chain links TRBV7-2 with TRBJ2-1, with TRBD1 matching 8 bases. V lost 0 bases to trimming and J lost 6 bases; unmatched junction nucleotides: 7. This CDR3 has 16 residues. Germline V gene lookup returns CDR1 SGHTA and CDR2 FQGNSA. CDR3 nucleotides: TGTGCCAGCAGCTTAGCGACAGGGGCGGGCCTCAATGAGCAGTTCTTC. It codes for CASSLATGAGLNEQFF.

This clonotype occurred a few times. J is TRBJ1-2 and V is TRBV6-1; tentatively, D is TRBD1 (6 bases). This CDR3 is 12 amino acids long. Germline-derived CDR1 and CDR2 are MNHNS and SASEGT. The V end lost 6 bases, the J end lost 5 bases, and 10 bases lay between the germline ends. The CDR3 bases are TGTGCCAGCAGGCACAGGGTTTATGGCTACACCTTC. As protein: CASRHRVYGYTF.